This T cell receptor beta chain was sequenced during a study of early T cells in non-severe SARS-CoV-2 infection. This clonotype was detected only a few times. The CDR3 has 16 residues. Trimming removed 8 bases at V and 2 bases at J, with 20 bases between. Germline CDR1 is ENHRY and CDR2 is SYGVKD. Attached unique molecular identifiers marked individual cDNA molecules. TCRdb reanalysed the 5' RACE reads using MiXCR and keeps one entry per CDR3 protein. The table includes tens of thousands of distinct CDR3 sequences, 3.9% detected once. J is TRBJ2-3 and V is TRBV10-3; weak D call: TRBD1 (5 bases). The sequenced sample consisted of whole blood. The clonotype comes from an adult who was a healthcare worker with PCR-confirmed SARS-CoV-2 infection or an uninfected control (not recorded which). In DNA, the CDR3 is TGTGCCATCGGCCCAAAACTACAGGCTTCCACAGATACGCAGTATTTT. It translates to CAIGPKLQASTDTQYF.